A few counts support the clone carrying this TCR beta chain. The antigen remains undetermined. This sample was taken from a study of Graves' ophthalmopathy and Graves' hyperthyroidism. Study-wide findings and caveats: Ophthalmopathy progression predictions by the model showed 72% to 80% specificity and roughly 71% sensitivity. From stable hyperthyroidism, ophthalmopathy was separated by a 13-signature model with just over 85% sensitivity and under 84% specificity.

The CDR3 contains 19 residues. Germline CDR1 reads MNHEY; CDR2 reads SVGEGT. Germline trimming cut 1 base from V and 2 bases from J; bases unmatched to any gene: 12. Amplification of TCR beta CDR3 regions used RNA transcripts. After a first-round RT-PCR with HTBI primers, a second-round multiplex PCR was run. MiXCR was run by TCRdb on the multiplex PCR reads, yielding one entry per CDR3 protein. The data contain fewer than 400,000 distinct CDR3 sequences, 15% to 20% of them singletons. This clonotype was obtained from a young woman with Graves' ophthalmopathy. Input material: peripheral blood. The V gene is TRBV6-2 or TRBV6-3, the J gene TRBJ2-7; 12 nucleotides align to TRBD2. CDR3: CASSYYPTSGRRGTYEQYF. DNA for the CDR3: TGTGCCAGCAGTTACTACCCGACTAGCGGGAGAAGAGGTACCTACGAGCAGTACTTC.